Listed below are T cell receptor beta chains from one sample, sequenced in a study of shared clonotypes between healthy human individuals. Clones were sequenced by immunoSEQ multiplex PCR, and TCRdb holds only the in-frame ones, with some missing. Found here are more than 2,000,000 clones, over 85% of them singletons; the top ten hold 0.13% to 0.15%. Source material: naive CD4+ T cells sorted from blood. These receptors all stem from a man younger than 30 in good health. The CDR3 runs from the conserved cysteine through the conserved F or W. Each record gives: J gene, V gene, CDR3 protein.

TRBJ1-2 TRBV28 CASTQTANYGYTF
TRBJ1-1 TRBV25-1 CASRSMGGAFF
TRBJ2-1 TRBV7-2 CASSKPPGLAHNEQFF
TRBJ2-1 TRBV5-6 CASSLAGGGYNEQFF
TRBJ2-1 TRBV15 CATSKRRGLAGDNGQFF
TRBJ2-7 TRBV21-1 CASSKGGLTYEQYF
TRBJ2-7 TRBV5-5 CASSSPDRPHEQYF
TRBJ1-5 TRBV28 CASSADRGRFFRNQPQHF
TRBJ2-2 TRBV11-3 CASSLSGTGELFF
TRBJ2-2 TRBV27 CASSLALQGTSQVNTGELFF
TRBJ2-1 TRBV9 CASSLSETSGRGEQFF
TRBJ2-5 TRBV6-1 CASSEAPAPGETQYF
TRBJ1-6 TRBV9 CASSGGGESPLHF
. TRBV5-4 CASSSPGQGAEQYF
TRBJ1-1 TRBV5-1 CASSLGGRGWGNTEAFF
TRBJ1-6 TRBV27 CASSPRAQGGGSPLHF
TRBJ1-5 TRBV19 CASSGQGDQPQHF
TRBJ2-3 TRBV4-3 CASSHAGGEGTDTQYF
TRBJ2-1 TRBV7-9 CASSYLAGGYNEQFF
TRBJ2-3 TRBV7-6 CASSSSTDTQYF
TRBJ1-1 TRBV6-5 CASSYSSRGGNTEAFF
TRBJ1-5 TRBV2 CASSEVSYQPQHF
TRBJ2-1 TRBV4-3 CASSHRDRVRNEQFF
TRBJ2-1 TRBV29-1 CSVERVGTSYNEQFF
TRBJ1-4 TRBV19 CASSPRTLQGTNEKLFF
TRBJ2-1 TRBV29-1 CSVGQGLNNEQFF
TRBJ2-3 TRBV6-4 CASSLAGGITDTQYF
TRBJ2-3 TRBV5-1 CASSLLGLDTDTQYF
TRBJ1-4 TRBV18 CASSAYRGPNEKLFF
TRBJ2-3 TRBV30 CAWRTSSTDTQYF
TRBJ1-5 TRBV6-5 CASTPPGGQPQHF
TRBJ2-2 TRBV18 CASSPSKGGITGELFF
TRBJ1-1 TRBV4-1 CASSRTSRGPGTEAFF
TRBJ1-4 TRBV5-1 CASSGSGTGNEKLFF
TRBJ2-1 TRBV10-1 CASSQMQSYNEQFF
TRBJ1-2 TRBV28 CASSFTRGRDYGYTF
TRBJ2-7 TRBV18 CASSLTQGTYEQYF
TRBJ2-3 TRBV5-1 CASSFIAGASTDTQYF
TRBJ2-5 TRBV5-8 CASSPGRRGQETQYF
TRBJ1-3 TRBV19 CASSILSISSGNTIYF
TRBJ1-2 TRBV2 CARVRDRGSSNYGYTF
TRBJ1-3 TRBV5-1 CASSLDTAGNTIYF
TRBJ2-7 TRBV9 CASSPGQASPLKQYF
TRBJ2-1 TRBV19 CASSIQSGFYNEQFF
TRBJ2-7 TRBV6-5 CASTRTGRDEQYF
TRBJ2-2 TRBV19 CASSTVGELFF
TRBJ1-2 TRBV5-1 CASSLSGVPGYTF
TRBJ2-7 TRBV7-7 CASSLSGTESSYEQYF
TRBJ1-1 TRBV10-3 CAISESDLLNTEAFF
TRBJ1-3 TRBV7-9 CASSLLEEGPSSGNTIYF
TRBJ2-3 TRBV7-2 CASSGIATQYF
TRBJ2-4 TRBV5-1 CASSSGQQAKNIQYF
TRBJ1-6 TRBV19 CASSIGNSPLHF
TRBJ1-3 TRBV7-9 CASSQMRDTQSSGNTIYF
TRBJ1-6 TRBV5-6 CASSLWAAGNSPLHF
TRBJ2-5 TRBV9 CASSVAGTGKETQYF
TRBJ2-7 TRBV5-1 CASSPGQVGTSYEQYF